Listed here are 20 T cell receptor beta chains from one sample, sequenced in a study of identical twins. TCRdb itself ran the 5' RACE reads through MiXCR, one entry per CDR3 protein. The sample records roughly 480,000 distinct CDR3 sequences, 20% to 25% being singletons. This sample also belongs to another study, concerning T cells expressing NK-cell markers.

Source material: CD4+ T cells sorted from blood. The receptors stem from a woman younger than 30 in good health.

The chain employs TRBV6-1 and TRBJ2-3; TRBD1 might be the D (5 bases). Per the germline V gene, CDR1 is MNHNS and CDR2 is SASEGT. This CDR3 is 13 amino acids long. Trimming took 6 bases from V and 1 from J, leaving 8 bases between them. CDR3 protein: CASREQGTDTQYF. The CDR3 DNA reads TGTGCCAGCAGAGAACAGGGCACAGATACGCAGTATTTT.

This clonotype showed up just a few times. The chain employs TRBV20-1 and TRBJ2-7, with D uncertain. The V gene lost 0 bases and the J gene lost 3 bases, with 9 bases spanning the gap. The CDR3 totals 13 residues. From germline, CDR1 is DFQATT and CDR2 SNEGSKA (reference sequence). CDR3 protein: CSARDLQLYEQYF. The CDR3 DNA sequence: TGCAGTGCTAGAGATTTACAGCTCTACGAGCAGTACTTC.

The sample holds a few counts of this clonotype. The chain has TRBV24-1 and TRBJ2-6, with 8 bases lining up with TRBD1. Germline assignment: CDR1 KGHDR and CDR2 SFDVKD. J was trimmed by 8 bases and V by 3 bases; bases with no gene match: 5. The CDR3 sequence is 15 residues long. CDR3 region: CATSDTRTGSNVLTF. CDR3 sequence (DNA): TGTGCCACCAGTGATACAAGGACAGGGTCCAACGTCCTGACTTTC.

This clonotype was observed at least ten times. The CDR3 loop reads CASSKQGYEQYF. The DNA of the CDR3 is TGTGCCAGCAGCAAACAGGGCTACGAGCAGTACTTC. This chain connects TRBV25-1 to TRBJ2-7; D perhaps matches TRBD1 (6 bases). This CDR3 is built from 12 residues. Trimming pared 6 bases from V and 3 bases from J, leaving 9 bases between. CDR1 is MGHDK, CDR2 SYGVNS, per germline.

This clonotype was recorded many times. The V call is TRBV20-1, the J call TRBJ2-7; 7 nucleotides align to TRBD1. Germline loops: CDR1 DFQATT, CDR2 SNEGSKA (reference sequence). V lost 2 bases, J lost 5 bases, and 12 bases stayed unmatched. The CDR3 is 15 residues long. The CDR3 region is CSARQTGIRLDEQYF. The DNA for the CDR3 is TGCAGTGCTAGACAGACAGGGATTCGTCTTGACGAGCAGTACTTC.

Note on this clonotype: A much larger clone differs from this one at a single base, so this may be a read error. The rearrangement joins TRBV12-3 or TRBV12-4 to TRBJ2-1; D unclear. V dropped 7 bases and J dropped 3 bases, with 16 bases sitting between them. This CDR3 is 15 amino acids long. DNA for the CDR3: TGTGCCAGCACCCCAGGCCAGTGGGACTACAATGAGCAGTTCTTC. It yields the protein CASTPGQWDYNEQFF.

This clonotype turned up a few times. The chain couples TRBV10-1 to TRBJ1-4; D may be TRBD1 (5 bases). The germline V gene encodes CDR1 WNHNN and CDR2 SYGVQD (reference sequence). This CDR3 spans 15 amino acids. Trimming shortened V by 3 bases and J by 7 bases, and 15 bases separated the two germline ends. In DNA, the CDR3 is TGCGCCAGCAGTGAAAATCAGGGAGTTGCTGAAAAACTGTTTTTT. This translates into CASSENQGVAEKLFF.

The DNA of the CDR3 is TGTGCCAGCAGCCAGGGGCAGTTTATAGGTCAGCCCCAGCATTTT. Protein product: CASSQGQFIGQPQHF. J is TRBJ1-5 and V is TRBV3-1, with a tentative D call TRBD1 (5 bases). Germline CDR1 is LGHDT and CDR2 is YNNKEL (reference sequence). V lost 3 bases, J lost 6 bases, and 15 bases lay in between. This CDR3 comprises 15 residues.

This chain connects TRBV2 to TRBJ2-7, with 7 bases that match TRBD1. The V segment lost 11 bases and the J segment 1 base; nucleotides outside the gene matches: 5. In germline, CDR1 is SNHLY, CDR2 FYNNEI. The CDR3 covers 12 residues. CDR3 protein: CAGRDRSYEQYF. The DNA of the CDR3 is TGTGCCGGCCGGGACAGATCCTACGAGCAGTACTTC.

The V gene is TRBV6-1, the J gene TRBJ2-3; the D gene is possibly TRBD2 (6 bases). Germline values: CDR1 MNHNS, CDR2 SASEGT. V was cut by 8 bases and J by 2 bases, with 14 bases left in between. CDR3 size: 14 residues. The CDR3 loop reads CASGAGGYTDTQYF. The CDR3 DNA reads as TGTGCCAGCGGGGCCGGGGGTTACACAGATACGCAGTATTTT.

In its sample, this clonotype was seen a few times. J is TRBJ2-1 and V is TRBV6-2 or TRBV6-3, with D tentatively TRBD2 (6 bases). Trimming removed 6 bases from V and 9 bases from J, with 15 bases in between. This CDR3 comprises 13 residues. The germline CDR1 and CDR2 sequences are MNHEY and SVGEGT. CDR3 protein: CASSPAGSGEQFF. The CDR3 nucleotides read TGTGCCAGCAGCCCCGCCGGGAGCGGTGAGCAGTTCTTC.

In this sample, this clonotype turned up a few times. V is TRBV6-5 and J is TRBJ2-2, with TRBD1 matching 9 bases. Germline V gene lookup returns CDR1 MNHEY and CDR2 SVGAGI. V shed 4 bases and J 6 bases; nucleotides not matched to a gene: 6. The CDR3 sequence is 15 residues long. CDR3 sequence: CASSSGTGWSGELFF. CDR3 coding DNA: TGTGCCAGCAGTTCCGGGACAGGGTGGTCCGGGGAGCTGTTTTTT.

Only a few counts were recorded for this clonotype. The rearrangement joins TRBV20-1 to TRBJ1-5; D might be TRBD1 (5 bases). Germline V gives CDR1 DFQATT, CDR2 SNEGSKA (reference sequence). The CDR3 is 15 amino acids. Trimming removed 0 bases from V and 2 bases from J, with 11 bases in between. Here the CDR3 reads CSAREGPSRNQPQHF. In DNA form, the CDR3 reads TGCAGTGCTAGAGAGGGACCGTCTCGCAATCAGCCCCAGCATTTT.

This clonotype was seen more than once but under ten times. The chain employs TRBV12-3 or TRBV12-4 and TRBJ1-1; tentatively, D is TRBD1 (5 bases). The CDR3 is 12 amino acids. V lost 10 bases and J lost 3, with 12 bases in between. In nucleotides, the CDR3 is TGTGCCACCTCGTCGGGGCACACTGAAGCTTTCTTT. This gives the protein CATSSGHTEAFF.

V usage is TRBV3-1 and J usage is TRBJ1-5; 9 bases align to TRBD1. J was trimmed by 9 bases and V by 4 bases; bases with no gene match: 10. This CDR3 contains 15 residues. CDR1 and CDR2 (germline): LGHDT, YNNKEL (reference sequence). The CDR3 DNA reads TGTGCCAGCAGCCCCGGGACAGGGTCCGGGAGGCCCCAGCATTTT. Amino acid sequence: CASSPGTGSGRPQHF.

The chain joins TRBV24-1 to TRBJ2-7; TRBD2 is a possible D gene (5 bases). Trimming shortened V by 2 bases and J by 7 bases, and 8 bases separated the two germline ends. There are 12 residues in the CDR3. Germline CDR1 reads KGHDR; CDR2 reads SFDVKD. CDR3 in DNA: TGTGCCACCAGTGATTCTGAGGGAGAGCAGTACTTC. It yields the protein CATSDSEGEQYF.

The chain has TRBV6-5 and TRBJ2-7; D gene ambiguous. The V and J ends lost 0 bases and 7 bases respectively, with 13 bases between them. The CDR3 has 14 residues. Germline CDR1 and CDR2: MNHEY and SVGAGI. Written as DNA, the CDR3 is TGTGCCAGCAGTTACTCTAGTGACGGCTGGGAGCAGTACTTC. This sequence encodes CASSYSSDGWEQYF.

This clonotype has only a few counts. The CDR3 nucleotides read TGCGCCAGCAGCTTGGGTCAGGGGGGCATTCAGTACTTC. Protein: CASSLGQGGIQYF. The chain recombines TRBV5-1 with TRBJ2-4; tentatively, D is TRBD1 (7 bases). The CDR3 is 13 residues long. V shed 0 bases and J shed 9 bases, with 10 bases lying between them. Germline V CDR1 and CDR2: SGHRS, YFSETQ.

V usage is TRBV20-1 and J usage is TRBJ1-6, with 12 bases that match TRBD1. The CDR3 runs to 14 residues. After removal of 1 base from V and 11 bases from J, the junction contained 3 bases not matched to a gene. Germline V lookup: CDR1 DFQATT, CDR2 SNEGSKA (reference sequence). CDR3 coding DNA: TGCAGTGCTAGAGTAGGGACAGGGGGCCCACCCCTCCACTTT. Translated, it gives CSARVGTGGPPLHF.

V is TRBV6-1 and J is TRBJ2-5; tentative D call: TRBD2 (5 bases). The CDR3 has 13 residues. The germline gives CDR1 MNHNS, CDR2 SASEGT. Between the trimmed V and J ends, which lost 1 base and 5 bases, there was a span of 8 bases. The CDR3 sequence: CASSEGRGETQYF. CDR3 nucleotides: TGTGCCAGCAGTGAAGGGAGAGGGGAGACCCAGTACTTC.